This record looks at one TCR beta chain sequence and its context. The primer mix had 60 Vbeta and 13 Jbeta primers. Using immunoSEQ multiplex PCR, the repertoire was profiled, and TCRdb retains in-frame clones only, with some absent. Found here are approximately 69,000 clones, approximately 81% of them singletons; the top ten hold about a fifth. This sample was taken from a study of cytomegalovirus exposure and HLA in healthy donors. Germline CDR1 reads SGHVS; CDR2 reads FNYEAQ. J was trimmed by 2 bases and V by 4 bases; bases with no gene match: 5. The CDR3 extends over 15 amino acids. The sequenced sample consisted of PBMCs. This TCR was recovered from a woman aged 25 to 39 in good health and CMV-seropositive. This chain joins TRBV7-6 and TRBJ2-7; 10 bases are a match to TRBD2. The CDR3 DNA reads TGTGCCAGCAGCTCCGGACTAGCGGATCCCTACGAGCAGTACTTC. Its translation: CASSSGLADPYEQYF.